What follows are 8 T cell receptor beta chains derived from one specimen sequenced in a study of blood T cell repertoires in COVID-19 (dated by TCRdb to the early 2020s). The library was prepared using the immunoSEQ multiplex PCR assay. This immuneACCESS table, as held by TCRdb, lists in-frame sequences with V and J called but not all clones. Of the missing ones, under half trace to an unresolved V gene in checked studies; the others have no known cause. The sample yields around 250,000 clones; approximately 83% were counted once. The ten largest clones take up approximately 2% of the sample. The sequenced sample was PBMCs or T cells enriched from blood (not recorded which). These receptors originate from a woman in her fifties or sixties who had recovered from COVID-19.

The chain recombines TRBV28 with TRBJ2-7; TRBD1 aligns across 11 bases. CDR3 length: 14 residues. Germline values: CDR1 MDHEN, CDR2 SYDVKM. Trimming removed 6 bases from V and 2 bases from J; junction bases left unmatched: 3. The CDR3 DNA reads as TGTGCCAGCAGGAGGACAGGGGGCGCCTACGAGCAGTACTTC. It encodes CASRRTGGAYEQYF.

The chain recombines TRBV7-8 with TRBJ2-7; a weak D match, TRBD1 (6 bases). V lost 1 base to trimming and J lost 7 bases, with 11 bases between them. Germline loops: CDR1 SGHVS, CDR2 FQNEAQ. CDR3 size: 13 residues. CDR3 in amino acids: CASSLGMDSEQYF. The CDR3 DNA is TGTGCCAGCAGCTTAGGGATGGACAGTGAGCAGTACTTC.

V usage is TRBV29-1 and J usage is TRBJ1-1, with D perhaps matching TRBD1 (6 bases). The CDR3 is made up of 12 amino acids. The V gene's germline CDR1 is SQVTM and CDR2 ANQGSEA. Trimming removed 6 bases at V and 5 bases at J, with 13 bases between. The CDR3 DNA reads TGCAGCGTAGCGGGACAATGGACTGAAGCTTTCTTT. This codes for CSVAGQWTEAFF.

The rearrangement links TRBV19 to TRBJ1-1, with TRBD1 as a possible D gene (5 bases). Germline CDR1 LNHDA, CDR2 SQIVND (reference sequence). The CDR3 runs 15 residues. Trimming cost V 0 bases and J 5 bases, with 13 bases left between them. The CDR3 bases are TGTGCCAGTAGTATAGATTACAGGTTAGGGACTGAAGCTTTCTTT. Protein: CASSIDYRLGTEAFF.

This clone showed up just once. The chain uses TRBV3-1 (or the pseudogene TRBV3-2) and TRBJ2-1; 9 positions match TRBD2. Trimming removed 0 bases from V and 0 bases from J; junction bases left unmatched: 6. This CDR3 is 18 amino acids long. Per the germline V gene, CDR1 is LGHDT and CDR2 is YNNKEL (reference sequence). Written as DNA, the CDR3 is TGTGCCAGCAGCCAAGATGGGCTAGCGGGGAGCTCCTACAATGAGCAGTTCTTC. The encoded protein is CASSQDGLAGSSYNEQFF.

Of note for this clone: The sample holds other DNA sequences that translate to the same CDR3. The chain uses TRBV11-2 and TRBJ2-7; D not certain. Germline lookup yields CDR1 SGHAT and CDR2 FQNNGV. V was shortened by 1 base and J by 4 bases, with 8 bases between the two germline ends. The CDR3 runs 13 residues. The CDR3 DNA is TGTGCCAGCAGCTTAGGCGTTTTTTACGAGCAGTACTTC. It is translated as CASSLGVFYEQYF.

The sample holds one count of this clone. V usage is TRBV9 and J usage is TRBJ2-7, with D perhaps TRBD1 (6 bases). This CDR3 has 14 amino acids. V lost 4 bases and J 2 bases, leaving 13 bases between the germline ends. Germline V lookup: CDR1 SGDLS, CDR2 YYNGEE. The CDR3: CASSPHGTTYEQYF. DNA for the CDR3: TGTGCCAGCAGCCCTCACGGGACAACCTACGAGCAGTACTTC.

CDR3 sequence: CASRGTESYGYTF. CDR3 in DNA: TGTGCCAGCAGGGGGACAGAGTCCTATGGCTACACCTTC. The chain combines TRBV2 with TRBJ1-2, with 7 bases matching TRBD1. The CDR3 sequence is 13 residues long. The V gene end was trimmed by 6 bases and the J gene end by 4 bases; junction bases not matched to a gene: 5. From germline, CDR1 is SNHLY and CDR2 FYNNEI.